Below, one T cell receptor beta chain is given with its context. Participants spanned ages about 18 to 100 years and resided in about 25 US areas. Methods used by the authors: Amplification with reference gene primers provided the estimates of nucleated cell counts. The repertoire was sequenced with immunoSEQ multiplex PCR; TCRdb's copy has only in-frame clones and lacks some. The DNA gave D and trimming, while V, J and clone size come from that table. The sample has some 330,000 clones, 70% to 90% seen once. The data were taken from a study of blood T cell repertoires in COVID-19. This CDR3 is 12 amino acids long. V was trimmed by 6 bases and J by 4 bases, leaving 7 bases between them. Germline-derived CDR1 and CDR2 are SGHAT and FQNNGV.

This TCR came from a young man who had recovered from COVID-19. The sample comprised PBMCs or T cells enriched from blood (not recorded which). The chain is built from TRBV11-2 and TRBJ2-1, with a weak D call TRBD2 (6 bases). CDR3 sequence: CASREGYNEQFF. The CDR3 nucleotides read TGTGCCAGCAGGGAGGGGTACAATGAGCAGTTCTTC.